Shown below are 25 T cell receptor beta chains from a single sample sequenced in a study of Ad26.COV2.S vaccination and SARS-CoV-2 variants. TCRdb keeps only in-frame clones here, not all; method: immunoSEQ multiplex PCR. Of hundreds of thousands of clones listed, more than 80% are singletons. Documented treatment: roughly 18 received Ad26.COV2.S at low or high dose, single or two shots; five or six received placebo; per-sample allocation not given. Each sample was drawn 63 days after the first injection (of vaccine or placebo). Specimen: peripheral blood, collected in a trial of Ad26.COV2.S vaccine versus placebo. The receptors shown here come from a person between 18 and 60 years old who received the Ad26.COV2.S COVID-19 vaccine or a placebo.

J is TRBJ2-7 and V is TRBV5-1, with 8 nucleotides matching TRBD2. This CDR3 comprises 16 residues. V shed 4 bases and J 0 bases; nucleotides not matched to a gene: 9. Germline CDR1 is SGHRS and CDR2 is YFSETQ. CDR3 loop: CASSAGGGKSSYEQYF. As DNA, the CDR3 is TGCGCCAGCAGCGCGGGCGGGGGGAAAAGCTCCTACGAGCAGTACTTC.

The rearrangement uses TRBV10-3 and TRBJ2-6; tentatively, D is TRBD1 (5 bases). The CDR3 runs 14 residues. In germline, CDR1 is ENHRY, CDR2 SYGVKD. V lost 11 bases and J 2 bases, leaving 13 bases between the germline ends. In DNA, the CDR3 is TGTGCCTCGTCCAGGGTCCCTGGGGCCAACGTCCTGACTTTC. Protein: CASSRVPGANVLTF.

CDR3 sequence reads: CASSVAPSLSNEQFF. In DNA, the CDR3 is TGTGCCAGCAGCGTAGCCCCGTCACTCAGCAATGAGCAGTTCTTC. This sequence joins TRBV9 and TRBJ2-1; D call uncertain. The CDR3 sequence is 15 residues long. CDR1 and CDR2 (germline): SGDLS, YYNGEE. With 0 bases removed from V and 6 bases from J, the gap between germline ends came to 13 bases.

In DNA form, the CDR3 reads TGCGCCAGCAGCCCCGGACCCGCGGAGCTCTACGAGCAGTACTTC. Its protein product is CASSPGPAELYEQYF. The V call is TRBV5-1, the J call TRBJ2-7, with unresolved D. Germline V CDR1 and CDR2: SGHRS, YFSETQ. The CDR3 spans 15 residues. Between the trimmed V and J ends, which lost 4 bases and 3 bases, there was a span of 17 bases.

This chain joins TRBV3-1 (or the pseudogene TRBV3-2) and TRBJ2-1; D possibly corresponds to TRBD2 (6 bases). This CDR3 region has 14 residues. Germline loops: CDR1 LGHDT, CDR2 YNNKEL (reference sequence). V lost 1 base and J 10 bases, leaving 14 bases between the germline ends. The CDR3 nucleotides are TGTGCCAGCAGCCAAGGCCGGGAGAATGGGGAGCAGTTCTTC. Translation: CASSQGRENGEQFF.

V is TRBV18 and J is TRBJ2-1; the D call may be TRBD1 or TRBD2 (6 bases each). V dropped 5 bases and J dropped 2 bases, with 13 bases sitting between them. The CDR3 spans 15 residues. Germline CDR1 reads KGHSH; CDR2 reads LQKENI. The CDR3 DNA reads TGTGCCAGCTCAGGGTCCGGGGGCACCTACAATGAGCAGTTCTTC. This gives the protein CASSGSGGTYNEQFF.

The chain carries TRBV11-2 and TRBJ2-7; 14 bases fit TRBD2. Germline CDR1 SGHAT, CDR2 FQNNGV. J gave up 4 bases and V 5 bases, and 10 bases lay outside the gene matches. The CDR3 runs to 17 residues. CDR3 in amino acids: CASSRRLAGGLTYEQYF. In DNA, the CDR3 is TGTGCCAGCAGCCGGCGACTAGCGGGAGGGCTTACGTACGAGCAGTACTTC. The whole variable domain, filled in from reference TRBV11-2 and TRBJ2-7, reads EAGVAQSPRYKIIEKRQSVAFWCNPISGHATLYWYQQILGQGPKLLIQFQNNGVVDDSQLPKDRFSAERLKGVDSTLKIQPAKLEDSAVYLCASSRRLAGGLTYEQYFGPGTRLTVT.

The CDR3 region is CASSVGTGGPYEQYF. The CDR3 DNA follows: TGTGCCAGCAGCGTAGGAACGGGAGGTCCCTACGAGCAGTACTTC. The chain links TRBV9 to TRBJ2-7; 7 nucleotides agree with TRBD2. The junction had 5 bases not matched to a gene; V was cut back by 0 bases and J by 2 bases. Germline V gene data show CDR1 as SGDLS and CDR2 as YYNGEE. The CDR3 is 15 amino acids.

J is TRBJ1-2 and V is TRBV30; D is uncertain. V was clipped by 6 bases and J by 4 bases, with 12 bases between them. Germline CDR1 reads GTSNPN; CDR2 reads SVGIG (reference sequence). CDR3 length: 12 residues. CDR3 amino acids: CACNELGYGYTF. Written as DNA, the CDR3 is TGTGCCTGTAACGAGTTGGGCTATGGCTACACCTTC.

The V gene is TRBV5-1, the J gene TRBJ2-7; 11 bases are shared with TRBD1. The CDR3 is 15 amino acids. Germline V gene lookup returns CDR1 SGHRS and CDR2 YFSETQ. V shed 3 bases and J 4 bases; nucleotides not matched to a gene: 6. The CDR3 DNA is TGCGCCAGCAGCTGGGACAGGGGGAAGGGATACGAGCAGTACTTC. Amino acid sequence: CASSWDRGKGYEQYF.

This chain connects TRBV12-3 or TRBV12-4 to TRBJ1-1; no firm D call. V was trimmed by 2 bases and J by 4 bases, leaving 5 bases between them. The CDR3 sequence is 12 residues long. The CDR3 protein is CASSLMITEAFF. CDR3 DNA sequence: TGTGCCAGCAGTTTAATGATCACTGAAGCTTTCTTT.

The J gene is TRBJ1-2, the V gene TRBV9, with D unclear. The CDR3 is 13 amino acids. V was pared by 4 bases and J by 0 bases, with 7 bases between. From germline, CDR1 is SGDLS and CDR2 YYNGEE. The CDR3 DNA is TGTGCCAGCAGCTCAGGTCCTAACTATGGCTACACCTTC. Its translation: CASSSGPNYGYTF.

This chain uses TRBV3-1 (or the pseudogene TRBV3-2) with TRBJ2-1; 7 bases fit TRBD2. The CDR3 extends over 15 amino acids. The V gene's germline CDR1 is LGHDT and CDR2 YNNKEL (reference sequence). Unmatched junction bases numbered 9, after V lost 4 bases and J lost 6 bases. DNA for the CDR3: TGTGCCAGCAGCCCCGTCTGGGGGGGTTTCAATGAGCAGTTCTTC. It is translated as CASSPVWGGFNEQFF.

This sequence joins TRBV11-2 and TRBJ2-6; D is undetermined. The CDR3 is 17 residues long. The V and J ends lost 5 bases and 4 bases respectively, with 18 bases between them. From germline, CDR1 is SGHAT and CDR2 FQNNGV. In nucleotides, the CDR3 is TGTGCCAGCAGCCATGGATCGCTCGATCCCGGGGCCAACGTCCTGACTTTC. This sequence encodes CASSHGSLDPGANVLTF.

The J gene is TRBJ2-6, the V gene TRBV4-1, with TRBD2 matching 7 bases. There are 19 residues in the CDR3. From germline, CDR1 is MGHRA and CDR2 YSYEKL. V was clipped by 0 bases and J by 0 bases; unmatched bases: 8. CDR3 residues: CASSQDPLAVVSGANVLTF. The CDR3 nucleotides read TGCGCCAGCAGCCAAGATCCTCTAGCGGTGGTCTCTGGGGCCAACGTCCTGACTTTC.

The rearrangement joins TRBV24-1 to TRBJ2-3; D possibly corresponds to TRBD1 (6 bases). CDR3 length: 16 residues. Trimming took 3 bases from V and 0 from J, leaving 12 bases between them. The germline CDR1 and CDR2 sequences are KGHDR and SFDVKD. CDR3 nucleotide sequence: TGTGCCACCAGTGATCCAATACAGGGTAGCACAGATACGCAGTATTTT. Encoded protein: CATSDPIQGSTDTQYF.

The CDR3 region has the DNA TGTGCCAGCAGCCGAGGAGGACAGGGGGTTTCACCCCTCCACTTT. The encoded protein is CASSRGGQGVSPLHF. The chain combines TRBV7-9 with TRBJ1-6, with 10 bases lining up with TRBD1. There are 15 residues in the CDR3. J lost 9 bases, V lost 5 bases, and 7 bases had no gene match. CDR1 and CDR2 (germline): SEHNR, FQNEAQ (reference sequence).

The gene calls are TRBV7-2 and TRBJ1-3; D uncertain. The germline V and J ends were trimmed by 4 bases and 0 bases, with 7 bases remaining between them. This CDR3 is built from 14 residues. CDR1 and CDR2 (germline): SGHTA, FQGNSA. The CDR3 region is CASSYSASGNTIYF. The DNA for the CDR3 is TGTGCCAGCAGCTATAGTGCCTCTGGAAACACCATATATTTT.

The chain employs TRBV9 and TRBJ2-2, with D unresolved. The germline gives CDR1 SGDLS, CDR2 YYNGEE. CDR3 length: 14 residues. V lost 4 bases to trimming and J lost 1 base, with 8 bases between them. The CDR3 here is CASSTSGNTGELFF. The DNA for the CDR3 is TGTGCCAGCAGCACATCAGGGAACACCGGGGAGCTGTTTTTT.

The chain combines TRBV5-1 with TRBJ2-7; 11 nucleotides agree with TRBD2. Trimming at V came to 0 bases and at J to 3 bases, leaving 2 bases not matched to a gene. The CDR3 length is 15 residues. CDR1 is SGHRS and CDR2 is YFSETQ in the germline V gene. CDR3 loop: CASSLETSGSYEQYF. DNA of the CDR3: TGCGCCAGCAGCTTGGAAACTAGCGGGAGCTACGAGCAGTACTTC.

J is TRBJ2-2 and V is TRBV7-2; 10 nucleotides match TRBD2. The CDR3 runs 15 residues. V lost 3 bases to trimming and J lost 9 bases; unmatched junction nucleotides: 7. Germline V gene sequence: CDR1 SGHTA, CDR2 FQGNSA. The CDR3 DNA sequence: TGTGCCAGCAGCTTTAAGCGGGAGGGCCCCCGGGAGCTGTTTTTT. Amino acids: CASSFKREGPRELFF.

The table lists this clone with many counts. The chain couples TRBV9 to TRBJ1-2; unclear D gene. The CDR3 covers 15 residues. The germline V gene encodes CDR1 SGDLS and CDR2 YYNGEE. Trimming stripped 1 base from V and 8 bases from J, with 18 bases between. CDR3 DNA: TGTGCCAGCAGCGTAAGCCCTAACCAAAAGGACGGCTACACCTTC. Its protein product is CASSVSPNQKDGYTF.

The chain carries TRBV19 and TRBJ1-4; 7 bases line up with TRBD1. CDR1 and CDR2 (germline): LNHDA, SQIVND (reference sequence). The V gene end was trimmed by 9 bases and the J gene end by 7 bases; junction bases not matched to a gene: 11. The CDR3 runs 14 residues. The CDR3 is CASNPGQPPEKLFF. CDR3 bases: TGTGCCAGCAATCCGGGACAGCCACCTGAAAAACTGTTTTTT.

This rearrangement joins TRBV6-5 to TRBJ2-2, with TRBD1 matching over 10 bases. CDR3 length: 15 amino acids. Trimming at V came to 6 bases and at J to 9 bases, leaving 10 bases not matched to a gene. Germline-derived CDR1 and CDR2 are MNHEY and SVGAGI. CDR3 region: CASRWDRGGIRELFF. In nucleotides, the CDR3 is TGTGCCAGCAGATGGGACAGGGGAGGTATCCGGGAGCTGTTTTTT.

This CDR3 reads CATSDGTYYNEQFF. DNA of the CDR3: TGTGCCACCAGTGACGGGACATATTACAATGAGCAGTTCTTC. This chain links TRBV24-1 with TRBJ2-1, with a weak D call TRBD1 (6 bases). The CDR3 consists of 14 residues. With 4 bases removed from V and 4 bases from J, the gap between germline ends came to 10 bases. The germline gives CDR1 KGHDR, CDR2 SFDVKD.